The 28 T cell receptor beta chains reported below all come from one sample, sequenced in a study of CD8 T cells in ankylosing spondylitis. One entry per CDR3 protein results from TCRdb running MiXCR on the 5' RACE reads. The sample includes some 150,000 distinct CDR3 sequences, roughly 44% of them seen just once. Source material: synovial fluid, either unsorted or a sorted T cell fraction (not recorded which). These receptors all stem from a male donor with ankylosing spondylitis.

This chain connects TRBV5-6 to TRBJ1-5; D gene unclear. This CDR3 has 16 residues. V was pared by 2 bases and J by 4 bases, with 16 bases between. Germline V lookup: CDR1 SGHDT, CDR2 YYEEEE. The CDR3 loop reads CASSFTNGGQNQPQHF. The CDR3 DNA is TGTGCCAGCAGCTTTACTAACGGAGGGCAGAATCAGCCCCAGCATTTT.

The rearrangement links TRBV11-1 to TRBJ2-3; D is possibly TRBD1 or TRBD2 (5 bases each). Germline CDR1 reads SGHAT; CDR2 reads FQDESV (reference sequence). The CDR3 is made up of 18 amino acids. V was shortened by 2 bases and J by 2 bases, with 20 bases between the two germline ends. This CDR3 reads CASSLWGSSSSHTDTQYF. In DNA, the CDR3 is TGTGCCAGCAGCTTATGGGGGTCTAGCAGTTCCCACACAGATACGCAGTATTTT.

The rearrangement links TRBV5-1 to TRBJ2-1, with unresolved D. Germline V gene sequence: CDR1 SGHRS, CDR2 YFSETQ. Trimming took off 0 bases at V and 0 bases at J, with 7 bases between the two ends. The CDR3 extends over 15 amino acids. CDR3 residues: CASSLVVDSYNEQFF. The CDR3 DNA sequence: TGCGCCAGCAGCTTGGTGGTGGACTCCTACAATGAGCAGTTCTTC.

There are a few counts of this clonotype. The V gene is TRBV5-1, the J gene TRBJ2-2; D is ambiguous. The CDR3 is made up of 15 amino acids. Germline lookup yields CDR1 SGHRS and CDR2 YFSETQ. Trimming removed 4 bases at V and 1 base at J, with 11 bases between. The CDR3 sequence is CASSKWAWNTGELFF. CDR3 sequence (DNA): TGCGCCAGCAGCAAATGGGCTTGGAACACCGGGGAGCTGTTTTTT.

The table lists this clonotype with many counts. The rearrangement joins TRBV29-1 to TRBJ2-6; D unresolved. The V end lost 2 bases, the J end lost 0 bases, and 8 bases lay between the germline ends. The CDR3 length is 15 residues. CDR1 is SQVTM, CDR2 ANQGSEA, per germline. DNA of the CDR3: TGCAGCGTTGAATGGGCCAACTCTGGGGCCAACGTCCTGACTTTC. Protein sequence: CSVEWANSGANVLTF.

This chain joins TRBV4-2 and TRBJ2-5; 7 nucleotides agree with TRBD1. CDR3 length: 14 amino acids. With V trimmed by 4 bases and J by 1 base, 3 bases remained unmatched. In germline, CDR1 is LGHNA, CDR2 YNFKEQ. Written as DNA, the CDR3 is TGTGCCAGCAGCCCAGACAGGGTCCAAGAGACCCAGTACTTC. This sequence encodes CASSPDRVQETQYF.

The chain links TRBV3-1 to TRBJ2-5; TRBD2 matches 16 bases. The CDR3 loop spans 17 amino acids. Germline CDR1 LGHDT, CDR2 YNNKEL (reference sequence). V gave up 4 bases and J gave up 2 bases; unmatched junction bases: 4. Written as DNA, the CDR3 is TGTGCCAGCAGCCCGGGGACTAGCGGGGGGGGTCAAGAGACCCAGTACTTC. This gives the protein CASSPGTSGGGQETQYF.

The CDR3 nucleotides read TGTGCCAGCAGTGAATGGGGGGCGGGAGCGGGAGTAGGATCCTCTGGGGCCAACGTCCTGACTTTC. It is translated as CASSEWGAGAGVGSSGANVLTF. The rearrangement joins TRBV2 to TRBJ2-6; 8 bases agree with TRBD2. Germline lookup yields CDR1 SNHLY and CDR2 FYNNEI. Losses at the gene ends were 2 bases for V and 0 bases for J; bases not matched to a gene: 18. The CDR3 runs 22 residues.

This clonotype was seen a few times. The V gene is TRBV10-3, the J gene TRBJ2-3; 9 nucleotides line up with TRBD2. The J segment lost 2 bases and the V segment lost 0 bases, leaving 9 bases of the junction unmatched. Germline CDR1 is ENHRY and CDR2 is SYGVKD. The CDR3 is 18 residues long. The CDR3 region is CAISESVGLAHPTDTQYF. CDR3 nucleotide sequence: TGTGCCATCAGTGAGTCGGTTGGACTAGCGCATCCCACAGATACGCAGTATTTT.

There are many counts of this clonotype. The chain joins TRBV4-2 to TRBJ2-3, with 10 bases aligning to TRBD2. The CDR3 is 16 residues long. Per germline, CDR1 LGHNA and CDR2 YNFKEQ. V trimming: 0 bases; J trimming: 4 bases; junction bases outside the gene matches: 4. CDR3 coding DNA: TGTGCCAGCAGCCAAGAGGTAGCGGGGGGTTCAGATACGCAGTATTTT. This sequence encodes CASSQEVAGGSDTQYF.

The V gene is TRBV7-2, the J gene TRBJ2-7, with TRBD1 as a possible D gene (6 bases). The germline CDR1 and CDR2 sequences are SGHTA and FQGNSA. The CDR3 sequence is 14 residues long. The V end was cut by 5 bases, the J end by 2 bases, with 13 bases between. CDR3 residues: CASSPPGGAYEQYF. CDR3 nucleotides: TGTGCCAGCAGCCCCCCTGGGGGCGCCTACGAGCAGTACTTC. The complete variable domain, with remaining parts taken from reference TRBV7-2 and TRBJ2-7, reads GAGVSQSPSNKVTEKGKDVELRCDPISGHTALYWYRQSLGQGLEFLIYFQGNSAPDKSGLPSDRFSAERTGGSVSTLTIQRTQQEDSAVYLCASSPPGGAYEQYFGPGTRLTVT.

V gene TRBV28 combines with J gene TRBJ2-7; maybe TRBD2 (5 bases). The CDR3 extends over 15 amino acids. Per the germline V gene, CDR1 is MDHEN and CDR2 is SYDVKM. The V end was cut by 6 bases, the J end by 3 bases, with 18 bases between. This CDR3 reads CASREDHSGLYEQYF. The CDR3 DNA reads TGTGCCAGCAGGGAGGACCATTCCGGCCTCTACGAGCAGTACTTC. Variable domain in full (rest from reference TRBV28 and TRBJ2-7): DVKVTQSSRYLVKRTGEKVFLECVQDMDHENMFWYRQDPGLGLRLIYFSYDVKMKEKGDIPEGYSVSREKKERFSLILESASTNQTSMYLCASREDHSGLYEQYFGPGTRLTVT.

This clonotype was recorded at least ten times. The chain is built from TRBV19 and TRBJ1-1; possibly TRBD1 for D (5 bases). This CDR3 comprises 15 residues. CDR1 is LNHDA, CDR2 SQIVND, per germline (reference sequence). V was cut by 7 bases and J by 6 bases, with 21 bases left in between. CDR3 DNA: TGTGCCAGTAACATACCTCTTAGGGGTTCTTCTGAAGCTTTCTTT. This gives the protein CASNIPLRGSSEAFF.

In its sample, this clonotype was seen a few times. CDR3 in amino acids: CASSFGTSGILFF. The CDR3 DNA is TGTGCCAGCAGTTTCGGGACTAGCGGGATTCTGTTCTTC. The V and J genes are TRBV27 and TRBJ2-1, with TRBD2 identical over 13 bases. Trimming at V came to 3 bases and at J to 15 bases, leaving 5 bases not matched to a gene. The CDR3 is made up of 13 amino acids. Looked up from germline, CDR1 is MNHEY and CDR2 is SMNVEV (reference sequence).

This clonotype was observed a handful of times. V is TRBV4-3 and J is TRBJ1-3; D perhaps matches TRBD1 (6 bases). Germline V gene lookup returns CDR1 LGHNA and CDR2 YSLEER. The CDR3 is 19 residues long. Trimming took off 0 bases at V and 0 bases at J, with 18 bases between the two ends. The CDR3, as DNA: TGCGCCAGCAGCCAAGATAGTCTGGTTGAAGGGGGCTCTGGAAACACCATATATTTT. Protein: CASSQDSLVEGGSGNTIYF.

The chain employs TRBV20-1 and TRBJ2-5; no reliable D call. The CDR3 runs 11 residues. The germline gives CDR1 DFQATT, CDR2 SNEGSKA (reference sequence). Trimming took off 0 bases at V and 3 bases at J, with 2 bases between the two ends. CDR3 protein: CSARDEETQYF. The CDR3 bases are TGCAGTGCTAGAGACGAAGAGACCCAGTACTTC.

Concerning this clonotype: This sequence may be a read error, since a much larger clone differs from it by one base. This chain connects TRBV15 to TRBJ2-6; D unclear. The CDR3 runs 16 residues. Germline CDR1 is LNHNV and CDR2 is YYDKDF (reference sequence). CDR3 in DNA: TGTGCCACCTGCAGAGATCAGAGGTCTGGGGCCAACGTCCTGACTTTC. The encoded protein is CATCRDQRSGANVLTF.

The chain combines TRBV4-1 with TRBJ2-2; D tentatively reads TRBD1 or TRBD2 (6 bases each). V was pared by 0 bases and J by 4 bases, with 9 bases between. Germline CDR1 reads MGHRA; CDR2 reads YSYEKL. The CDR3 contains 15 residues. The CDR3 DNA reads TGCGCCAGCAGCCAAGACAGGGGAGGCACCGGGGAGCTGTTTTTT. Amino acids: CASSQDRGGTGELFF.

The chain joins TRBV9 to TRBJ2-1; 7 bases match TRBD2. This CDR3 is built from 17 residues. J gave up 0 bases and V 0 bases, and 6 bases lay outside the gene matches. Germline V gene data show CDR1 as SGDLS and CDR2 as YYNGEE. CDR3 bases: TGTGCCAGCAGCGTAGTGGGAGGGAGGGACTCCTACAATGAGCAGTTCTTC. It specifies CASSVVGGRDSYNEQFF.

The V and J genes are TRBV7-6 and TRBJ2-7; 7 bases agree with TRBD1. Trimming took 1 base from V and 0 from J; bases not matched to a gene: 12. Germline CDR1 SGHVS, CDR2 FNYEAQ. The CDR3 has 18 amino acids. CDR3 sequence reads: CASSLEVLGWTGSYEQYF. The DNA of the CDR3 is TGTGCCAGCAGCTTAGAAGTGTTGGGCTGGACAGGCTCCTACGAGCAGTACTTC.

The DNA for the CDR3 is TGTGCCAGCAGTGAGGGGATAGAGAGAAACACTGAAGCTTTCTTT. Translated, it gives CASSEGIERNTEAFF. The chain recombines TRBV2 with TRBJ1-1; D uncertain. Trimming left V 3 bases short and J 2 bases short, with 13 bases between. From germline, CDR1 is SNHLY and CDR2 FYNNEI. This CDR3 is 15 amino acids long.

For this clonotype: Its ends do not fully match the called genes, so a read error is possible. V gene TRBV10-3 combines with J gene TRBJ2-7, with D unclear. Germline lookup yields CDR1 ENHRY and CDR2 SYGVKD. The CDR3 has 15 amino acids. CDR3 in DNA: TGTGCCATCAGCGAGTCGACGCGGTTCTCCTACGAGCAGTACTTC. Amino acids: CAISESTRFSYEQYF.

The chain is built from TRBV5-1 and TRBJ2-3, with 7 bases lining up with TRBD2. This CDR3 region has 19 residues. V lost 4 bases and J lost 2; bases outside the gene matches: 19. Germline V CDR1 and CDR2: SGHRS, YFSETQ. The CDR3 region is CASSPPRASGKHATDTQYF. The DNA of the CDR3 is TGCGCCAGCAGCCCACCCAGGGCTAGCGGAAAGCACGCCACAGATACGCAGTATTTT.

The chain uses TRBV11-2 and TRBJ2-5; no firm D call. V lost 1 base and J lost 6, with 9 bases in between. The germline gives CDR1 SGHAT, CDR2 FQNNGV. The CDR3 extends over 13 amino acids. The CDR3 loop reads CASSLVLIQTQYF. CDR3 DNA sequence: TGTGCCAGCAGCTTAGTTCTCATTCAGACCCAGTACTTC.

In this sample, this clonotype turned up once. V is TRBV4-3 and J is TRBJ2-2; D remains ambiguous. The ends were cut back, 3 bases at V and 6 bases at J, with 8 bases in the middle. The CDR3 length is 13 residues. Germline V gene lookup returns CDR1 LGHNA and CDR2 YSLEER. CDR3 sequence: CASSQAWAGELFF. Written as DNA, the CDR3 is TGCGCCAGCAGCCAGGCATGGGCCGGGGAGCTGTTTTTT.

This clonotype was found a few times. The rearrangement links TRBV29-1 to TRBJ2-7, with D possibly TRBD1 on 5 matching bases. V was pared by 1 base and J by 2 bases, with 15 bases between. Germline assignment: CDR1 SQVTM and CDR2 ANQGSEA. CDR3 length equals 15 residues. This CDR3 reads CSVEVPRTTAYEQYF. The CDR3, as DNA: TGCAGCGTTGAAGTCCCCCGGACAACCGCCTACGAGCAGTACTTC.

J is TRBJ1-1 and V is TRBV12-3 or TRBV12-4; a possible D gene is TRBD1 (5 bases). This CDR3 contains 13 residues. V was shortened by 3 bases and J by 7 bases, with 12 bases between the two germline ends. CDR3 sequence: CASSFRQGGEAFF. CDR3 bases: TGTGCCAGCAGTTTCCGCCAGGGCGGTGAAGCTTTCTTT.

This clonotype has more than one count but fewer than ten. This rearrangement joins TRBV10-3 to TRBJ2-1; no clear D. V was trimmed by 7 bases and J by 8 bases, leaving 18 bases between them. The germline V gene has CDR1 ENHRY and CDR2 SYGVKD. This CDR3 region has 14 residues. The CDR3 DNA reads TGTGCCATCACCGACCCAGCCATAAGCGATGAGCAGTTCTTC. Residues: CAITDPAISDEQFF.